What follows are 6 T cell receptor beta chains derived from one specimen sequenced in a study of T cell responses to AZD1222 COVID-19 vaccine. The repertoire was sequenced with immunoSEQ multiplex PCR; TCRdb's copy has only in-frame clones and lacks some. The sample has about 160,000 clones, roughly nine tenths seen once. This specimen was peripheral blood, taken on day 0 of AZD1222 vaccination. Source of these receptors: an adult in good health.

This chain links TRBV20-1 with TRBJ1-6; TRBD1 is a possible D gene (5 bases). The CDR3 loop spans 16 amino acids. From germline, CDR1 is DFQATT and CDR2 SNEGSKA (reference sequence). V was cut by 3 bases and J by 7 bases, with 19 bases left in between. CDR3 loop: CSASGGSQLFNSPLHF. CDR3 nucleotides: TGCAGTGCTAGTGGGGGAAGTCAACTTTTCAATTCACCCCTCCACTTT.

The chain is built from TRBV30 and TRBJ2-7, with D unclear. The V end was cut by 0 bases, the J end by 6 bases, with 12 bases between. Per germline, CDR1 GTSNPN and CDR2 SVGIG (reference sequence). This CDR3 comprises 13 residues. As DNA, the CDR3 is TGTGCCTGGAGTGTAAGAGAGAACCGCGAGCAGTACTTC. Its protein is CAWSVRENREQYF.

This clone was seen a handful of times. The chain combines TRBV19 with TRBJ1-1; 7 bases are a match to TRBD1. The CDR3 runs 13 residues. V gave up 7 bases and J gave up 0 bases; unmatched junction bases: 2. Per the germline V gene, CDR1 is LNHDA and CDR2 is SQIVND (reference sequence). The DNA for the CDR3 is TGTGCCAGTACTGGGACAGTGAACACTGAAGCTTTCTTT. Amino acids: CASTGTVNTEAFF.

The chain carries TRBV11-2 and TRBJ1-1, with a tentative D call TRBD1 (6 bases). V lost 5 bases, J lost 1 base, and 11 bases lay in between. The germline V gene has CDR1 SGHAT and CDR2 FQNNGV. The CDR3 runs to 14 residues. The CDR3 here is CASSGSTGNTEAFF. CDR3 DNA sequence: TGTGCCAGCAGCGGCTCGACAGGGAACACTGAAGCTTTCTTT.

This clone was observed a single time. The rearrangement links TRBV5-8 to TRBJ2-7, with unresolved D. Trimming removed 5 bases at V and 4 bases at J, with 10 bases between. Germline lookup yields CDR1 SGHTS and CDR2 YDEGEE. The CDR3 is made up of 12 amino acids. DNA for the CDR3: TGTGCCAGCAGGCCACACGCATACGAGCAGTACTTC. Encoded protein: CASRPHAYEQYF.

This chain links TRBV9 with TRBJ2-7, with 12 nucleotides matching TRBD2. CDR3 length: 19 amino acids. Trimming took 4 bases from V and 0 from J; bases not matched to a gene: 14. Germline CDR1 SGDLS, CDR2 YYNGEE. The CDR3 protein is CASSPLAGGPFESSYEQYF. CDR3 in DNA: TGTGCCAGCAGCCCTCTAGCGGGAGGGCCGTTCGAGAGCTCCTACGAGCAGTACTTC.